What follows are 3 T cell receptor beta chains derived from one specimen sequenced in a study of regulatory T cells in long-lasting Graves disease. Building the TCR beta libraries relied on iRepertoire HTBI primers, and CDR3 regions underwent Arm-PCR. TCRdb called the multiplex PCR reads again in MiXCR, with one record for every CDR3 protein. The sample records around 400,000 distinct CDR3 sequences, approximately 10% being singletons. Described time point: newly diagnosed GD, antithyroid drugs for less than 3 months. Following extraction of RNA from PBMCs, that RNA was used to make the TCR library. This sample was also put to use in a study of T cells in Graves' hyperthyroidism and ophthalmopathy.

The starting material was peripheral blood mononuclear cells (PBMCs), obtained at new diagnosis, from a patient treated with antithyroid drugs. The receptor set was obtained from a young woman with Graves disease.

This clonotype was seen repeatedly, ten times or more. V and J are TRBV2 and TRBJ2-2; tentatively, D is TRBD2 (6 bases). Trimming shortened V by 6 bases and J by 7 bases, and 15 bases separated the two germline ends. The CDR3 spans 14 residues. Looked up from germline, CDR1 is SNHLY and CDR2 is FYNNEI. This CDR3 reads CASRVWGGSGELFF. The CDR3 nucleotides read TGTGCCAGCAGAGTCTGGGGAGGAAGCGGGGAGCTGTTTTTT.

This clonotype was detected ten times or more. CDR3: CASSLSPLDGEGYSNQPQHF. CDR3 in DNA: TGTGCCAGCAGTTTATCCCCCTTGGACGGCGAGGGTTATAGCAATCAGCCCCAGCATTTT. The chain recombines TRBV28 with TRBJ1-5; D is undetermined. V lost 1 base and J lost 0, with 22 bases in between. Germline CDR1 MDHEN, CDR2 SYDVKM. The CDR3 is 20 amino acids.

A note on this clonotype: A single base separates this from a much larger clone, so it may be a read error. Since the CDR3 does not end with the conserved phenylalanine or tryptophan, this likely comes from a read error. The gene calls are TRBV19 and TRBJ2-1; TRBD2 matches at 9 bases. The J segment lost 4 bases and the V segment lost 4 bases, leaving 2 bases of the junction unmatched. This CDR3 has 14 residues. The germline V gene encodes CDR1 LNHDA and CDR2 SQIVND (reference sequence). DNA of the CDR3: TGTGCCAGTAGTAAGACTAGCGGTTACAATGAGCAGTTCTCC. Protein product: CASSKTSGYNEQFS.